The next 27 T cell receptor beta chains were all read from a single sample in a study of blood T cell repertoires in COVID-19 (dated by TCRdb to the early 2020s). The library came from the immunoSEQ multiplex PCR assay. Imported from immuneACCESS, the table was reduced by TCRdb to in-frame sequences with V and J called. These copies leave out some clones; in studies compared against another copy, an unresolved V gene accounts for under half, and the cause of the remainder is not known. The sample data list 110,000 or so clones, and about 85% of these were observed just once. The ten largest clones add up to 3.4% of the sample. The sample taken for sequencing was peripheral blood. The origin of the receptors is a man aged 40-55 years with acute or convalescent COVID-19.

The rearrangement uses TRBV3-1 (or the pseudogene TRBV3-2) and TRBJ2-7; tentatively, D is TRBD1 (6 bases). CDR1 and CDR2 (germline): LGHDT, YNNKEL (reference sequence). Trimming took 5 bases from V and 1 from J, leaving 15 bases between them. The CDR3 runs 15 residues. The CDR3 spells CASSATDRGSYEQYF. For the CDR3, the DNA is TGTGCCAGCAGCGCAACAGATAGGGGGTCCTACGAGCAGTACTTC.

The rearrangement joins TRBV7-9 to TRBJ2-7, with a tentative D call TRBD1 (6 bases). Germline values: CDR1 SEHNR, CDR2 FQNEAQ (reference sequence). The CDR3 length is 15 residues. Between the trimmed V and J ends, which lost 0 bases and 2 bases, there was a span of 11 bases. The CDR3 DNA is TGTGCCAGCAGCTTAGCGGGGGCCTATACCTACGAGCAGTACTTC. Its translation is CASSLAGAYTYEQYF.

This clone came up once. The CDR3 region is CASSLPGSNTEAFF. The CDR3, as DNA: TGCGCCAGCAGCTTACCAGGATCGAACACTGAAGCTTTCTTT. The chain recombines TRBV5-1 with TRBJ1-1; D is undetermined. Trimming pared 2 bases from V and 1 base from J, leaving 9 bases between. This CDR3 comprises 14 residues. Germline CDR1 and CDR2: SGHRS and YFSETQ.

Only a few counts were recorded for this clone. This chain connects TRBV4-2 to TRBJ1-1, with TRBD1 matching 8 bases. Trimming at V came to 1 base and at J to 5 bases, leaving 12 bases not matched to a gene. CDR1 LGHNA and CDR2 YNFKEQ come from the germline V gene. The CDR3 is 17 amino acids. CDR3 DNA sequence: TGTGCCAGCAGCCAAGGGACCAGGGGGCGAGTGGGAACTGAAGCTTTCTTT. Translating it yields CASSQGTRGRVGTEAFF.

The chain is built from TRBV5-8 and TRBJ2-3, with D perhaps TRBD1 (6 bases). The CDR3 is 19 amino acids. Trimming cost V 1 base and J 0 bases, with 21 bases left between them. The germline gives CDR1 SGHTS, CDR2 YDEGEE. This CDR3 reads CASSLLLGGGETSTDTQYF. The CDR3 DNA reads as TGTGCCAGCAGCTTGCTCCTAGGTGGGGGCGAGACTAGCACAGATACGCAGTATTTT.

The CDR3 here is CASSQPAGTDSGNTIYF. The CDR3 DNA is TGCGCCAGCAGCCAACCCGCCGGGACAGACTCTGGAAACACCATATATTTT. The chain joins TRBV4-1 to TRBJ1-3, with 7 bases lining up with TRBD1. After removal of 2 bases from V and 0 bases from J, the junction contained 7 bases not matched to a gene. This CDR3 spans 17 amino acids. The germline CDR1 and CDR2 sequences are MGHRA and YSYEKL.

This clone has a single count. The chain links TRBV7-9 to TRBJ2-6, with a tentative D call TRBD2 (6 bases). Germline loops: CDR1 SEHNR, CDR2 FQNEAQ (reference sequence). The V gene lost 7 bases and the J gene lost 0 bases, with 16 bases spanning the gap. This CDR3 is 17 amino acids long. CDR3 protein: CASTSGVRPSGANVLTF. DNA of the CDR3: TGTGCCAGCACCTCGGGGGTGAGGCCCTCTGGGGCCAACGTCCTGACTTTC.

In this sample, this clone turned up a few times. V usage is TRBV19 and J usage is TRBJ2-7, with 7 bases lining up with TRBD1. The CDR3 is 14 amino acids. V was clipped by 5 bases and J by 3 bases; unmatched bases: 7. CDR1 and CDR2 (germline): LNHDA, SQIVND (reference sequence). CDR3 residues: CASSFRDRVYEQYF. The CDR3 DNA follows: TGTGCCAGTAGTTTCCGTGACAGGGTCTACGAGCAGTACTTC.

This chain connects TRBV5-4 to TRBJ2-3; D may be TRBD1 (6 bases). Trimming pared 0 bases from V and 3 bases from J, leaving 8 bases between. Looked up from germline, CDR1 is SGHNT and CDR2 is YYREEE (reference sequence). The CDR3 covers 14 residues. CDR3 sequence: CASSLVQGTDTQYF. For the CDR3, the DNA is TGTGCCAGCAGCTTGGTACAGGGAACAGATACGCAGTATTTT.

The CDR3 loop is CASSLVGQSTDTQYF. As DNA, the CDR3 is TGTGCCAGCAGCTTAGTGGGACAGTCCACAGATACGCAGTATTTT. This sequence joins TRBV7-2 and TRBJ2-3; 7 bases agree with TRBD1. The CDR3 is made up of 15 amino acids. The junction had 3 bases not matched to a gene; V was cut back by 1 base and J by 2 bases. Germline CDR1 SGHTA, CDR2 FQGNSA.

The V call is TRBV12-3 or TRBV12-4, the J call TRBJ1-2; D gene ambiguous. Deletions cut 8 bases from V and 1 base from J, with 11 bases between. The CDR3 contains 13 residues. The CDR3 region is CASYFGGNYGYTF. DNA for the CDR3: TGTGCCAGCTACTTTGGCGGTAACTATGGCTACACCTTC.

J is TRBJ2-3 and V is TRBV29-1; a weak D match, TRBD1 (6 bases). Trimming stripped 3 bases from V and 1 base from J, with 11 bases between. This CDR3 is built from 14 residues. Germline lookup yields CDR1 SQVTM and CDR2 ANQGSEA. The CDR3 here is CSVESSGGTDTQYF. CDR3 DNA: TGCAGCGTTGAGAGTTCAGGGGGCACAGATACGCAGTATTTT.

The chain uses TRBV9 and TRBJ2-7; D gene ambiguous. The length of the CDR3 is 13 residues. The germline V and J ends were trimmed by 4 bases and 3 bases, with 11 bases remaining between them. CDR1 and CDR2 (germline): SGDLS, YYNGEE. CDR3 nucleotides: TGTGCCAGCAGCCCAGGTTTCCTCTACGAGCAGTACTTC. Protein: CASSPGFLYEQYF. Full variable domain (remainder filled in from reference TRBV9 and TRBJ2-7): DSGVTQTPKHLITATGQRVTLRCSPRSGDLSVYWYQQSLDQGLQFLIQYYNGEERAKGNILERFSAQQFPDLHSELNLSSLELGDSALYFCASSPGFLYEQYFGPGTRLTVT.

A word on this clone: One end of the junction fails to match germline, which may point to a read error. The CDR3 DNA reads as TGTGCCAGCAGCTTATACAGGGGATCGGAGCAGTACTTC. Its protein product is CASSLYRGSEQYF. V gene TRBV27 combines with J gene TRBJ2-7, with 7 bases that match TRBD1. The CDR3 covers 13 residues. Germline V gene sequence: CDR1 MNHEY, CDR2 SMNVEV (reference sequence).

This clone appeared once. The chain links TRBV7-9 to TRBJ1-1, with a possible D match to TRBD1 (6 bases). This CDR3 has 14 amino acids. V lost 2 bases, J lost 5 bases, and 12 bases lay in between. Germline V gives CDR1 SEHNR, CDR2 FQNEAQ (reference sequence). The CDR3 DNA is TGTGCCAGCAGCTTACTGGGGGCACGAACTGAAGCTTTCTTT. It codes for CASSLLGARTEAFF.

The V and J genes are TRBV6-1 and TRBJ1-5; D unresolved. The V gene's germline CDR1 is MNHNS and CDR2 SASEGT. The CDR3 sequence is 16 residues long. The V end lost 1 base, the J end lost 3 bases, and 13 bases lay between the germline ends. The CDR3 DNA sequence: TGTGCCAGCAGTGAAGAGCGGGTGCCTAACAATCAGCCCCAGCATTTT. Translation: CASSEERVPNNQPQHF.

Here the CDR3 DNA reads TGTGCCAGCAGCTCCGGACTAGCATCCTACAATGAGCAGTTCTTC. Its protein is CASSSGLASYNEQFF. The J gene is TRBJ2-1, the V gene TRBV7-3; 8 nucleotides agree with TRBD2. Per the germline V gene, CDR1 is SGHTA and CDR2 is FQGTGA. The CDR3 sequence is 15 residues long. J gave up 1 base and V 4 bases, and 3 bases lay outside the gene matches.

The genes are TRBV27 and TRBJ1-5; 7 positions agree with TRBD1. In germline, CDR1 is MNHEY, CDR2 SMNVEV (reference sequence). CDR3 size: 14 residues. Trimming removed 8 bases from V and 0 bases from J; junction bases left unmatched: 4. CDR3 coding DNA: TGTGCCAGCCGACAGGGAAATAGCAATCAGCCCCAGCATTTT. Translating gives CASRQGNSNQPQHF.

The rearrangement links TRBV4-2 to TRBJ2-3; D possibly corresponds to TRBD1 (5 bases). Trimming shortened V by 3 bases and J by 3 bases, and 7 bases separated the two germline ends. Germline CDR1 reads LGHNA; CDR2 reads YNFKEQ. The CDR3 length is 13 residues. The CDR3 reads CASSQGQTDTQYF. DNA of the CDR3: TGTGCCAGCAGCCAGGGGCAGACAGATACGCAGTATTTT.

The rearrangement joins TRBV24-1 to TRBJ1-2; 8 nucleotides agree with TRBD1. Germline V CDR1 and CDR2: KGHDR, SFDVKD. V shed 1 base, J shed 8 bases, and the junction held 8 bases outside the gene matches. This CDR3 has 15 residues. The CDR3 reads CATSDFPGGAGGYTF. The CDR3 DNA follows: TGTGCCACCAGTGATTTTCCAGGGGGCGCCGGGGGCTACACCTTC.

J is TRBJ2-3 and V is TRBV29-1; D not resolved. This CDR3 spans 13 amino acids. The germline V gene has CDR1 SQVTM and CDR2 ANQGSEA. V was pared by 2 bases and J by 0 bases, with 6 bases between. Here the CDR3 DNA reads TGCAGCGTTGAATCGTCTAGCACAGATACGCAGTATTTT. Amino acid sequence: CSVESSSTDTQYF.

This clone appeared a few times. This chain joins TRBV9 and TRBJ1-2; 8 nucleotides align to TRBD1. There are 14 residues in the CDR3. Germline values: CDR1 SGDLS, CDR2 YYNGEE. Germline trimming cut 2 bases from V and 8 bases from J; bases unmatched to any gene: 8. The CDR3 coding sequence is TGTGCCAGCAGCGTCACCGGACAGGGAGACGGCTACACCTTC. Its translation: CASSVTGQGDGYTF.

V is TRBV5-4 and J is TRBJ2-7; D gene uncertain. Trimming took 3 bases from V and 0 from J, leaving 13 bases between them. Germline V CDR1 and CDR2: SGHNT, YYREEE (reference sequence). This CDR3 spans 15 amino acids. CDR3 coding DNA: TGTGCCAGCAGCTCGAAGACGGCTAGCTCCTACGAGCAGTACTTC. Translating it yields CASSSKTASSYEQYF.

This clone was detected once. The gene calls are TRBV19 and TRBJ1-1, with no clear D. Germline CDR1 reads LNHDA; CDR2 reads SQIVND (reference sequence). Between the trimmed V and J ends, which lost 4 bases and 0 bases, there was a span of 6 bases. The CDR3 runs 13 residues. The DNA for the CDR3 is TGTGCCAGTAGTAACTTTATGAACACTGAAGCTTTCTTT. Translating it yields CASSNFMNTEAFF.

The J gene is TRBJ1-1, the V gene TRBV19; 11 bases agree with TRBD1. The ends lost 4 bases at V and 6 bases at J; junction bases unmatched: 1. Germline V gene lookup returns CDR1 LNHDA and CDR2 SQIVND (reference sequence). CDR3 length: 13 amino acids. CDR3 nucleotide sequence: TGTGCCAGTAGTAGGGGACAGGGGGCTGAAGCTTTCTTT. Its protein product is CASSRGQGAEAFF.

The chain has TRBV4-1 and TRBJ1-5; TRBD1 is a possible D gene (5 bases). This CDR3 comprises 13 residues. V lost 4 bases, J lost 6 bases, and 10 bases lay in between. The germline gives CDR1 MGHRA, CDR2 YSYEKL. The CDR3 region is CASSPQGSQPQHF. In DNA form, the CDR3 reads TGCGCCAGCAGCCCGCAGGGAAGTCAGCCCCAGCATTTT.

The V gene is TRBV10-2, the J gene TRBJ2-7; TRBD2 agrees at 7 bases. The germline gives CDR1 WSHSY, CDR2 SAAADI. The CDR3 loop spans 15 amino acids. With V trimmed by 2 bases and J by 5 bases, 9 bases remained unmatched. CDR3 residues: CASSETTGGRNEQYF. In DNA form, the CDR3 reads TGCGCCAGCAGTGAGACGACGGGAGGAAGGAACGAGCAGTACTTC.